A selection of T cell receptor beta chains follows, all from one sample in a study of cytomegalovirus exposure and HLA in healthy donors. Clones were read by immunoSEQ multiplex PCR, and TCRdb kept only the in-frame ones, dropping some. The sample lists about 160,000 clones; roughly 80% were seen once. Sequencing was carried out using PBMCs. The receptors originated from a female donor in good health and CMV-seronegative. Both conserved end residues are part of each CDR3. D genes are given only for firm matches.

>NA|TRBV7-6|TRBJ1-2
CASSLYQGTYGYTF
>NA|TRBV29-1|TRBJ2-5
CSVGASGETQYF
>NA|TRBV18|TRBJ1-3
CASSAGRNTIYF
>NA|TRBV18|TRBJ2-2
CASSPEVSGTGELFF
>TRBD1|TRBV7-2|TRBJ1-5
CASSLGDRVGQPQHF
>NA|TRBV7-9|TRBJ2-1
CASSSQQGSYNEQFF
>NA|TRBV10-3|TRBJ2-7
CAISPTGSAYEQYF
>NA|TRBV7-2|TRBJ2-7
CASSLIRYEQYF
>TRBD1|TRBV19|TRBJ2-2
CASSTGTGGLSWLGELFF
>NA|TRBV23-1|TRBJ2-1
CASSRRGEQFF
>NA|TRBV5-1|TRBJ2-7
CASSLVFRGSSPRNEQYF
>NA|TRBV28|TRBJ2-5
CASRAWTIQETQYF
>NA|TRBV11-2|TRBJ2-7
CASSYGVGSYEQYF
>NA|TRBV2|TRBJ2-2
CASSADYNTGELFF
>TRBD2|TRBV27|TRBJ2-7
CASSLSSGGRAEQYF
>NA|TRBV30|TRBJ2-3
CAWSYQATQYF
>TRBD2|TRBV6-6|TRBJ2-3
CASSSLGGGDTQYF
>NA|TRBV6-5|TRBJ1-6
CASSYFYRVRNSPLHF
>TRBD1|TRBV19|TRBJ1-2
CASSWDRGYTF
>NA|TRBV6-6|TRBJ1-1
CASSFSGNTEAFF
>NA|TRBV29-1|TRBJ1-5
CSVWGGRNQPQHF
>TRBD2|TRBV27|TRBJ2-1
CASSLDRGLAEQFF
>NA|TRBV19|TRBJ2-5
CASSIPRQGGQETQYF
>TRBD2|TRBV7-6|TRBJ2-7
CASSSTSGETYEQYF
>TRBD2|TRBV29-1|TRBJ2-3
CSASGLGTRDTQYF
>TRBD2|TRBV6-5|TRBJ2-3
CASSYSSGSPDTQYF
>NA|TRBV27|TRBJ1-2
CASSLSQGYTNYGYTF